The present T cell receptor (beta chain) was sequenced within a study of CXCR3-negative and CXCR3-positive naive CD8 T cells. Across the whole study: Libraries each contributed about 1.5 +/- 0.3 million TRB reads, for roughly 130 million in total.

cDNA libraries for TRB were generated by 5' RACE incorporating UMI labels. From its re-call of the 5' RACE reads, TCRdb lists each CDR3 protein once, without DNA. The sample table includes over 100,000 distinct CDR3 sequences. As concerns this clonotype: No antigen is known for it.

Looked up from germline, CDR1 is SEHNR and CDR2 is FQNEAQ (reference sequence). This CDR3 comprises 17 residues. Overall study results and limits: Both naive subsets had comparably high diversity; memory CD8+ cells much lower.

The sample consisted of naive CXCR3- CD8+ T cells from blood. As to subset: CD45RO-CCR7+CD27+CD95- naive CD8+ T cells lacking CXCR3 (TNR3-). This TCR came from a human donor in good health. Some clones in this sample may be carry-over from other donors' samples. The gene calls are TRBV7-9 and TRBJ2-5; TCRdb selects TRBD2, and the lack of DNA leaves this call unchecked. The CDR3 loop is CASSTNIEGFEEETQYF.